These 28 T cell receptor beta chains came from one sample sequenced in a study of T cells after yellow fever vaccination. TCRdb ran MiXCR on the 5' RACE reads and lists one entry per CDR3 protein. Of hundreds of thousands of distinct CDR3 sequences in the sample, roughly 13% were seen once. The input for sequencing was PBMCs, taken on the day of the yellow fever booster vaccination. The receptors come from a man aged 25 to 45 who received the YFV17D yellow fever vaccine.

V usage is TRBV21-1 and J usage is TRBJ2-1; no DNA check was done on the table's D call, TRBD2. TRBV21-1 is tagged as a pseudogene. The CDR3 is 19 amino acids. CDR3 region: CASSITGLAGAGSYNEQFF. The CDR3 bases are TGTGCCAGCAGCATAACGGGACTAGCGGGAGCGGGCTCCTACAATGAGCAGTTCTTC.

A few counts support this clonotype. The chain recombines TRBV7-8 with TRBJ2-2; D may be TRBD2 (5 bases). The germline V gene has CDR1 SGHVS and CDR2 FQNEAQ. This CDR3 region has 19 residues. The V end lost 0 bases, the J end lost 2 bases, and 19 bases lay between the germline ends. CDR3 DNA sequence: TGTGCCAGCAGCTTAGCCCTGGTGGCACCGGGGTTTAACACCGGGGAGCTGTTTTTT. Translating it yields CASSLALVAPGFNTGELFF.

Here the CDR3 reads CASSLNPATGGELFF. Here the CDR3 DNA reads TGCGCCAGCAGCTTAAATCCTGCCACCGGCGGGGAGCTGTTTTTT. The chain employs TRBV5-1 and TRBJ2-2; D call uncertain. The CDR3 length is 15 residues. Germline values: CDR1 SGHRS, CDR2 YFSETQ. With 2 bases removed from V and 7 bases from J, the gap between germline ends came to 15 bases.

This clonotype was recorded a few times. The CDR3 DNA sequence: TGCAGCGTTGACGGTGGGGGTCTGAGTGAGCAGTACTTC. Amino acid sequence: CSVDGGGLSEQYF. The V gene is TRBV29-1, the J gene TRBJ2-7, with D perhaps being TRBD1 or TRBD2 (5 bases each). V lost 3 bases to trimming and J lost 7 bases, with 16 bases between them. The CDR3 has 13 residues. Germline loops: CDR1 SQVTM, CDR2 ANQGSEA.

In this sample, this clonotype turned up a few times. J is TRBJ2-7 and V is TRBV5-5; TRBD1 might be the D (5 bases). Germline values: CDR1 SGHKS, CDR2 YYEKEE (reference sequence). The CDR3 totals 15 residues. V lost 0 bases, J lost 3 bases, and 13 bases lay in between. CDR3 nucleotides: TGTGCCAGCAGCTTGGTGTGGCAGGGTGGCTACGAGCAGTACTTC. Residues: CASSLVWQGGYEQYF.

The rearrangement uses TRBV20-1 and TRBJ2-3; D is ambiguous. The ends were cut back, 3 bases at V and 0 bases at J, with 10 bases in the middle. Germline CDR1 DFQATT, CDR2 SNEGSKA (reference sequence). The CDR3 is 14 residues long. CDR3 sequence: CSARRGTSTDTQYF. The CDR3 nucleotides read TGCAGTGCTAGGCGCGGAACTAGCACAGATACGCAGTATTTT.

This clonotype was seen repeatedly, ten times or more. The chain combines TRBV14 with TRBJ1-1; TRBD1 agrees at 8 bases. The CDR3 covers 18 residues. The V gene end was trimmed by 2 bases and the J gene end by 2 bases; junction bases not matched to a gene: 13. The germline CDR1 and CDR2 sequences are SGHDN and FVKESK. The chain's CDR3 is CASSQKWDRKSPNTEAFF. In nucleotides, the CDR3 is TGTGCCAGCAGCCAAAAATGGGACAGGAAGTCCCCCAACACTGAAGCTTTCTTT.

V gene TRBV24-1 combines with J gene TRBJ2-3; 7 bases agree with TRBD2. The CDR3 has 11 residues. V lost 5 bases and J lost 9; bases outside the gene matches: 1. The germline gives CDR1 KGHDR, CDR2 SFDVKD. The CDR3 protein is CATSASGTQYF. DNA for the CDR3: TGTGCCACCAGTGCTAGCGGAACGCAGTATTTT.

This clonotype has only a few counts. The genes are TRBV7-2 and TRBJ2-7, with D hard to call. The CDR3 runs to 13 residues. Trimming stripped 0 bases from V and 7 bases from J, with 10 bases between. Germline values: CDR1 SGHTA, CDR2 FQGNSA. DNA of the CDR3: TGTGCCAGCAGCTTAGCAGGGTATGGAGAGCAGTACTTC. Amino acids: CASSLAGYGEQYF.

This clonotype was observed a few times. The V gene is TRBV24-1, the J gene TRBJ2-2; TRBD1 might be the D (5 bases). There are 15 residues in the CDR3. The germline V gene encodes CDR1 KGHDR and CDR2 SFDVKD. V shed 7 bases and J shed 0 bases, with 11 bases lying between them. The CDR3 loop reads CATSLTEANTGELFF. The CDR3 nucleotides are TGTGCCACCAGCCTGACAGAGGCGAACACCGGGGAGCTGTTTTTT.

Only one count was recorded for this clonotype. The chain recombines TRBV21-1 with TRBJ2-5; TRBD2 is taken as the D call from the table, unchecked against the DNA. TRBV21-1 is described as a pseudogene. This CDR3 contains 16 residues. CDR3 DNA: TGTGCCAGCGGGACTAGCGAGATCAGAGGCCAAGAGACCCAGTACTTC. Amino acid sequence: CASGTSEIRGQETQYF.

The chain links TRBV10-3 to TRBJ2-1; possible D gene TRBD2, 6 bases. The CDR3 runs to 12 residues. The germline V gene has CDR1 ENHRY and CDR2 SYGVKD. V lost 3 bases to trimming and J lost 7 bases, with 7 bases between them. The CDR3 is CAISDGGNEQFF. The CDR3 nucleotides are TGTGCCATCAGTGACGGAGGGAATGAGCAGTTCTTC.

This clonotype was detected a few times. The chain carries TRBV20-1 and TRBJ2-5, with a possible D match to TRBD2 (5 bases). CDR1 and CDR2 from the germline V gene are DFQATT and SNEGSKA (reference sequence). This CDR3 is 13 amino acids long. V lost 2 bases and J 5 bases, leaving 12 bases between the germline ends. The CDR3 region has the DNA TGCAGTGCTAGACAGGCCGGCGGGGAGACCCAGTACTTC. Protein: CSARQAGGETQYF.

The chain uses TRBV14 and TRBJ2-1; 10 nucleotides align to TRBD2. The CDR3 runs 16 residues. Germline lookup yields CDR1 SGHDN and CDR2 FVKESK. The ends lost 5 bases at V and 5 bases at J; junction bases unmatched: 9. CDR3 sequence reads: CASSYRLAGGHNEQFF. DNA for the CDR3: TGTGCCAGCAGCTACCGACTAGCGGGTGGACACAATGAGCAGTTCTTC.

This clonotype was recorded a few times. The chain employs TRBV7-3 and TRBJ2-1, with 8 bases lining up with TRBD1. The V gene's germline CDR1 is SGHTA and CDR2 FQGTGA. The CDR3 sequence is 14 residues long. The junction had 6 bases not matched to a gene; V was cut back by 2 bases and J by 9 bases. The CDR3 reads CASSLATGESEQFF. For the CDR3, the DNA is TGTGCCAGCAGCTTAGCGACAGGGGAGTCTGAGCAGTTCTTC.

The chain combines TRBV10-3 with TRBJ2-1, with D tentatively TRBD1 or TRBD2 (5 bases each). Trimming shortened V by 5 bases and J by 7 bases, and 12 bases separated the two germline ends. CDR1 and CDR2 from the germline V gene are ENHRY and SYGVKD. This CDR3 is 13 amino acids long. The CDR3 DNA is TGTGCCATCAGTAGAGAAGGGGAGAATGAGCAGTTCTTC. This translates into CAISREGENEQFF.

The genes are TRBV12-3 or TRBV12-4 and TRBJ2-7, with D perhaps matching TRBD1 or TRBD2 (5 bases each). CDR3 length: 13 amino acids. V was clipped by 6 bases and J by 4 bases, with 13 bases between them. CDR3 region: CASRGPPGYEQYF. In DNA, the CDR3 is TGTGCCAGCAGGGGACCCCCGGGGTACGAGCAGTACTTC.

V is TRBV9 and J is TRBJ2-1; tentatively, D is TRBD1 (5 bases). The germline V and J ends were trimmed by 3 bases and 7 bases, with 8 bases remaining between them. This CDR3 spans 12 amino acids. CDR1 is SGDLS, CDR2 YYNGEE, per germline. CDR3 in amino acids: CASSAGMNEQFF. CDR3 in DNA: TGTGCCAGCAGCGCAGGGATGAATGAGCAGTTCTTC.

CDR3 sequence (DNA): TGCAGTGCCCATGGACAGGGACACTATGGCTACACCTTC. It yields the protein CSAHGQGHYGYTF. The chain joins TRBV20-1 to TRBJ1-2; 8 bases map to TRBD1. The CDR3 runs 13 residues. J gave up 3 bases and V 6 bases, and 6 bases lay outside the gene matches. The germline V gene encodes CDR1 DFQATT and CDR2 SNEGSKA (reference sequence).

Written as DNA, the CDR3 is TGTGCCAGCAGTAGCCTTCCTCTAGCCAAAAACATTCAGTACTTC. It yields the protein CASSSLPLAKNIQYF. This rearrangement joins TRBV6-2 or TRBV6-3 to TRBJ2-4; unclear D gene. The length of the CDR3 is 15 residues. V lost 5 bases and J lost 0, with 11 bases in between. Germline CDR1 reads MNHEY; CDR2 reads SVGEGT.

This chain uses TRBV12-3 or TRBV12-4 with TRBJ2-2; D is unresolved. The CDR3 has 15 amino acids. Trimming removed 6 bases at V and 5 bases at J, with 16 bases between. The CDR3 sequence: CASRPGQRMTGELFF. As DNA, the CDR3 is TGTGCCAGCAGACCCGGGCAGCGAATGACCGGGGAGCTGTTTTTT.

V usage is TRBV6-1 and J usage is TRBJ2-3; D is unresolved. V lost 6 bases, J lost 4 bases, and 14 bases lay in between. There are 14 residues in the CDR3. CDR1 is MNHNS and CDR2 is SASEGT in the germline V gene. The CDR3 bases are TGTGCCAGCAGGCCCGGAATAGAGTCAGATACGCAGTATTTT. This encodes CASRPGIESDTQYF.

The J gene is TRBJ2-1, the V gene TRBV20-1; 11 bases align to TRBD2. CDR1 and CDR2 from the germline V gene are DFQATT and SNEGSKA (reference sequence). Germline trimming cut 5 bases from V and 6 bases from J; bases unmatched to any gene: 6. This CDR3 contains 14 residues. Here the CDR3 reads CSAHGTSGPNEQFF. DNA for the CDR3: TGCAGTGCTCACGGGACTAGCGGTCCCAATGAGCAGTTCTTC.

This clonotype was recorded a few times. The genes are TRBV5-1 and TRBJ1-5; 8 bases are a match to TRBD1. Germline V gene lookup returns CDR1 SGHRS and CDR2 YFSETQ. The CDR3 runs to 15 residues. V was clipped by 4 bases and J by 6 bases; unmatched bases: 9. CDR3 nucleotides: TGCGCCAGCAGCCCCGGGACAGGTAAGAGTCAGCCCCAGCATTTT. This encodes CASSPGTGKSQPQHF.

This clonotype was found many times. The chain combines TRBV7-3 with TRBJ2-7; 7 bases are shared with TRBD2. J gave up 3 bases and V 5 bases, and 10 bases lay outside the gene matches. CDR1 SGHTA and CDR2 FQGTGA come from the germline V gene. The CDR3 sequence is 15 residues long. CDR3 nucleotide sequence: TGTGCCAGCAGCCCGCACGAGCGGGGAGACTACGAGCAGTACTTC. Translation gives CASSPHERGDYEQYF. Filled out from reference TRBV7-3 and TRBJ2-7, the complete variable domain reads GAGVSQTPSNKVTEKGKYVELRCDPISGHTALYWYRQSLGQGPEFLIYFQGTGAADDSGLPNDRFFAVRPEGSVSTLKIQRTERGDSAVYLCASSPHERGDYEQYFGPGTRLTVT.

The rearrangement links TRBV7-2 to TRBJ1-1; possibly TRBD1 for D (5 bases). V was trimmed by 5 bases and J by 1 base, leaving 8 bases between them. Germline V gene data show CDR1 as SGHTA and CDR2 as FQGNSA. CDR3 length equals 13 residues. CDR3 sequence: CASSQQANTEAFF. The CDR3 nucleotides are TGTGCCAGCAGCCAACAGGCGAACACTGAAGCTTTCTTT. The full variable domain, rest sourced from reference TRBV7-2 and TRBJ1-1, is GAGVSQSPSNKVTEKGKDVELRCDPISGHTALYWYRQSLGQGLEFLIYFQGNSAPDKSGLPSDRFSAERTGGSVSTLTIQRTQQEDSAVYLCASSQQANTEAFFGQGTRLTVV.

The sample holds a few counts of this clonotype. The rearrangement uses TRBV5-1 and TRBJ1-4, with D possibly being TRBD1 (5 bases). There are 15 residues in the CDR3. Per germline, CDR1 SGHRS and CDR2 YFSETQ. V dropped 4 bases and J dropped 8 bases, with 18 bases sitting between them. The CDR3 loop is CASSVIQGGREKLFF. CDR3 sequence (DNA): TGCGCCAGCAGCGTAATTCAGGGAGGTCGCGAAAAACTGTTTTTT.

The genes are TRBV19 and TRBJ2-3, with unresolved D. Between the trimmed V and J ends, which lost 2 bases and 0 bases, there was a span of 12 bases. The CDR3 contains 16 residues. Germline V gene lookup returns CDR1 LNHDA and CDR2 SQIVND (reference sequence). The CDR3 DNA reads as TGTGCCAGTAGTATATACGGCCCAATAAGCACAGATACGCAGTATTTT. Its protein is CASSIYGPISTDTQYF. Using reference TRBV19 and TRBJ2-3 for the parts outside the CDR3, the full variable domain is DGGITQSPKYLFRKEGQNVTLSCEQNLNHDAMYWYRQDPGQGLRLIYYSQIVNDFQKGDIAEGYSVSREKKESFPLTVTSAQKNPTAFYLCASSIYGPISTDTQYFGPGTRLTVL.